This entry concerns a single TCR beta chain. The sample belongs to a study of blood T cell repertoires in COVID-19. About the study: Both acute and convalescent COVID-19 samples were obtained from the United States, Italy and Spain. Sources were T cells, B-cell-depleted T cells, or PBMCs; the material itself was cDNA or gDNA.

Under the authors' procedure: Researchers report that nucleated cell counts were estimated from reference gene primer amplification. Produced via immunoSEQ multiplex PCR; TCRdb's table is partial and in-frame only. The V and J calls and clone size are taken from that table; D and trimming were inferred from the DNA. The table includes about 120,000 clones, approximately 80% detected once. V was shortened by 4 bases and J by 1 base, with 13 bases between the two germline ends. The CDR3 runs 15 residues. Germline CDR1 reads SGHNT; CDR2 reads YYREEE (reference sequence). The sequenced sample consisted of peripheral blood. The receptor's source is a woman between 65 and 79 years old with acute or convalescent COVID-19. This rearrangement joins TRBV5-4 to TRBJ2-3; D remains unclear. In nucleotides, the CDR3 is TGTGCCAGCAGCCGAGAGCCATTTGGCACAGATACGCAGTATTTT. Its protein is CASSREPFGTDTQYF. Full variable domain (rest looked up from reference TRBV5-4 and TRBJ2-3): ETGVTQSPTHLIKTRGQQVTLRCSSQSGHNTVSWYQQALGQGPQFIFQYYREEENGRGNFPPRFSGLQFPNYSSELNVNALELDDSALYLCASSREPFGTDTQYFGPGTRLTVL.